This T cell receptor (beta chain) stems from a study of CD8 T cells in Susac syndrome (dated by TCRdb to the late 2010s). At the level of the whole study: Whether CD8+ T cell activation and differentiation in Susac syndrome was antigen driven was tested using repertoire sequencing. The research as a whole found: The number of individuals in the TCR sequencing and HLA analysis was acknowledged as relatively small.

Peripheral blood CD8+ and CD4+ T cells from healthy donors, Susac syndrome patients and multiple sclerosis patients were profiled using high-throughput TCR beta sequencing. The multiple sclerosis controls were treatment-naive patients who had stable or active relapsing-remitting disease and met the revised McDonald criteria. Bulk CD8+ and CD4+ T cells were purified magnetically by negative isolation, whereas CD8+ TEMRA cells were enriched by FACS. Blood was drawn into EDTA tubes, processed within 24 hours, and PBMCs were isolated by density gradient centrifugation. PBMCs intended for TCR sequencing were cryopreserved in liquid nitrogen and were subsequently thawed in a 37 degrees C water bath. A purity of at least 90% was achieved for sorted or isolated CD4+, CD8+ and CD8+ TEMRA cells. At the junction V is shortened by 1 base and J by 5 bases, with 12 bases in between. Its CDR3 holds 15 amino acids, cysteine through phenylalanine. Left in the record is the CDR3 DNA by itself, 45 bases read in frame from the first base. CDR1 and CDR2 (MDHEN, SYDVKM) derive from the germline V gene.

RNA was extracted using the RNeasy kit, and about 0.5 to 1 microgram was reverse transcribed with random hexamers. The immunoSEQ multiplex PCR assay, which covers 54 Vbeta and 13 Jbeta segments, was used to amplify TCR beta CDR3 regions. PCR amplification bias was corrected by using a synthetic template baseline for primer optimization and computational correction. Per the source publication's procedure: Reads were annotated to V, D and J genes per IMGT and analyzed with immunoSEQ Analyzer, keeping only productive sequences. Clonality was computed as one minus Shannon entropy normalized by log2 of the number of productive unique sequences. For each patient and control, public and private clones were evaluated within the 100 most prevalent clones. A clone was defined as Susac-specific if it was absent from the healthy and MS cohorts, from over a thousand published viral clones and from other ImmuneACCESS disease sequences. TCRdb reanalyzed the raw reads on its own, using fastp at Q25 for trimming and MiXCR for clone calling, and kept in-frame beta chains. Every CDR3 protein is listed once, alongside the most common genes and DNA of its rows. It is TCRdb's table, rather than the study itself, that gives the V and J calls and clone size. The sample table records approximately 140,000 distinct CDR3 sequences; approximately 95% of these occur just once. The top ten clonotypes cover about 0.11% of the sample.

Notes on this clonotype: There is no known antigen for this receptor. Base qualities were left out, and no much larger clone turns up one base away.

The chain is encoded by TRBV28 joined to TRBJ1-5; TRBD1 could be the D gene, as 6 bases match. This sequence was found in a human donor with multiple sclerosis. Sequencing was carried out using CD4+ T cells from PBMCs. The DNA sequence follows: TGTGCCAGCAGTTTATACAGGGCGCTCGATCAGCCCCAGCATTTT. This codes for CASSLYRALDQPQHF.